This T cell receptor beta chain was sequenced during a study of cytomegalovirus exposure and HLA in healthy donors. Turning to the study itself: From donors who were HLA-typed, an early data release held 80 million or so unique TCRs. Study-wide results and limits: Most TCR sequences were rare, but some public TCRs occurred in many donors. Among the most significant clusters, several appeared linked to common viral pathogens in a later analysis. In a later analysis, a missense DCLRE1C variant was linked to TCR beta V- and J-gene trimming.

This CDR3 has 16 residues. Germline V gives CDR1 MNHEY, CDR2 SVGAGI. V was shortened by 0 bases and J by 0 bases, with 8 bases between the two germline ends. Worth noting for this clone: Its antigen is unidentified.

This PCR relied on a set of 60 Vbeta primers and 13 Jbeta primers. Repertoires were generated with immunoSEQ multiplex PCR, while TCRdb's copy carries only in-frame clones and drops some. This table has about 180,000 clones, about 80% appearing once. What was sequenced was PBMCs. The TCR sequence derives from a man under 40 in good health and CMV-seropositive. The chain is built from TRBV6-5 and TRBJ2-2; D perhaps matches TRBD1 (5 bases). This CDR3 is CASSYSIGANTGELFF. The CDR3 bases are TGTGCCAGCAGTTACTCGATAGGGGCGAACACCGGGGAGCTGTTTTTT.